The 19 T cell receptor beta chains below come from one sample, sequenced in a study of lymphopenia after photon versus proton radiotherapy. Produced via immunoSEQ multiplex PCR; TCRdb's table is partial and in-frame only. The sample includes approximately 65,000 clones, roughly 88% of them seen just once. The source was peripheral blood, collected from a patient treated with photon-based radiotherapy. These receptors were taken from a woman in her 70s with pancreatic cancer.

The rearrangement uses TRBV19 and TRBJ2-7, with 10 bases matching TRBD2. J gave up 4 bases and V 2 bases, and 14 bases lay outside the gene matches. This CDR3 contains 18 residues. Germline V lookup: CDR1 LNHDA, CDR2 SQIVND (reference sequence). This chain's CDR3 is CASSITAPLAGDGYEQYF. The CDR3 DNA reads TGTGCCAGTAGTATAACCGCACCTCTAGCGGGAGATGGTTACGAGCAGTACTTC.

CDR3 nucleotides: TGCGCCAGCAGCTTCTCCTCGGGACTCACGAATGAGCAGTTCTTC. Protein sequence: CASSFSSGLTNEQFF. This rearrangement joins TRBV5-1 to TRBJ2-1, with D possibly TRBD2 on 6 matching bases. This CDR3 has 15 residues. V was cut by 2 bases and J by 7 bases, with 16 bases left in between. Per germline, CDR1 SGHRS and CDR2 YFSETQ.

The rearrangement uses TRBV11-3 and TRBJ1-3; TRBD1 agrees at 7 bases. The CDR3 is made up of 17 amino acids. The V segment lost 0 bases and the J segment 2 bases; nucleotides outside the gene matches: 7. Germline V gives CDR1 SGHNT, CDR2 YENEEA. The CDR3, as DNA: TGTGCCAGCAGCTTAGATTCGGGACAGCGAGCTGGAAACACCATATATTTT. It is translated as CASSLDSGQRAGNTIYF.

CDR3 nucleotides: TGTGCCAGTAGTATCCAATCCGCGGGCCCCTACAATGAGCAGTTCTTC. Translation gives CASSIQSAGPYNEQFF. The rearrangement uses TRBV19 and TRBJ2-1; a weak D match, TRBD2 (5 bases). From germline, CDR1 is LNHDA and CDR2 SQIVND (reference sequence). V gave up 3 bases and J gave up 2 bases, with 14 bases separating them. The CDR3 contains 16 residues. Full variable domain (rest looked up from reference TRBV19 and TRBJ2-1): DGGITQSPKYLFRKEGQNVTLSCEQNLNHDAMYWYRQDPGQGLRLIYYSQIVNDFQKGDIAEGYSVSREKKESFPLTVTSAQKNPTAFYLCASSIQSAGPYNEQFFGPGTRLTVL.

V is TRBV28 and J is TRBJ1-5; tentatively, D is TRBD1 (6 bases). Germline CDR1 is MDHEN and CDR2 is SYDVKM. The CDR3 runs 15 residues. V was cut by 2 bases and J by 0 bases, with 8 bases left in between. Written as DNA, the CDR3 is TGTGCCAGCAGTTTAGTGGGGGCTAGCAATCAGCCCCAGCATTTT. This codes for CASSLVGASNQPQHF.

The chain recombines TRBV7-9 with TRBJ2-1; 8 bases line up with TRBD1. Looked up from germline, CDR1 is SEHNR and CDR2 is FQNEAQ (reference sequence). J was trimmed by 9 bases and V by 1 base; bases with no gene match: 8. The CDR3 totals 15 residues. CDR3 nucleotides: TGTGCCAGCAGCTTAGAGAAGACAGGGGAGTCTGAGCAGTTCTTC. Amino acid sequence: CASSLEKTGESEQFF.

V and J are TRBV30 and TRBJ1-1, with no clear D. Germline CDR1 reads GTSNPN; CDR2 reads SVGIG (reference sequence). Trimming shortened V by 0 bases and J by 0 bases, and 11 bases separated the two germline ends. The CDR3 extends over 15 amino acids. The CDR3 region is CAWSVLGGMNTEAFF. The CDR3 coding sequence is TGTGCCTGGAGTGTACTGGGAGGCATGAACACTGAAGCTTTCTTT.

CDR3 residues: CASILTAGGPYEQFF. CDR3 nucleotide sequence: TGTGCCAGCATCCTGACGGCGGGAGGGCCCTATGAGCAGTTCTTC. The rearrangement links TRBV28 to TRBJ2-1; 9 bases map to TRBD2. Germline V gene sequence: CDR1 MDHEN, CDR2 SYDVKM. With 7 bases clipped from V and 8 bases from J, the junction kept 12 bases outside the gene matches. There are 15 residues in the CDR3.

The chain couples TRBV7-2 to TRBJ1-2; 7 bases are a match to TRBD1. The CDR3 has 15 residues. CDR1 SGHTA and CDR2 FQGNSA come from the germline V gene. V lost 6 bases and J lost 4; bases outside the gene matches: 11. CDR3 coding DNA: TGTGCCAGCAGTTCCCAACAGGGGATAGTCTATGGCTACACCTTC. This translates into CASSSQQGIVYGYTF.

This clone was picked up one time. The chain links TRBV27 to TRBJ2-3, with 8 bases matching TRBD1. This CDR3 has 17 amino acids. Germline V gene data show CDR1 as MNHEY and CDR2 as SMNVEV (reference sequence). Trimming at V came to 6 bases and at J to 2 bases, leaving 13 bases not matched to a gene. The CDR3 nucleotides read TGTGCCAGCAGAACCGGGACAGGTTCCCGACCCACAGATACGCAGTATTTT. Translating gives CASRTGTGSRPTDTQYF.

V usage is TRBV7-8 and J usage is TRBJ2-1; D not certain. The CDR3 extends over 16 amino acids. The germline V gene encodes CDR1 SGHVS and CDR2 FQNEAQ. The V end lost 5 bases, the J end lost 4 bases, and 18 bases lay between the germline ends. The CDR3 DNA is TGTGCCAGCAGCCGATTCTCTAGATCCGGTTACAATGAGCAGTTCTTC. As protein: CASSRFSRSGYNEQFF.

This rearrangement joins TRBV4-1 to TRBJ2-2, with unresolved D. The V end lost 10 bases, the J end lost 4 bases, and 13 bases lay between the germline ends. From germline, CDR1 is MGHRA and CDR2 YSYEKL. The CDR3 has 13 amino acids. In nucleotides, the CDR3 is TGCGCCACCCAGGCTCTTTCCACCGGGGAGCTGTTTTTT. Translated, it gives CATQALSTGELFF.

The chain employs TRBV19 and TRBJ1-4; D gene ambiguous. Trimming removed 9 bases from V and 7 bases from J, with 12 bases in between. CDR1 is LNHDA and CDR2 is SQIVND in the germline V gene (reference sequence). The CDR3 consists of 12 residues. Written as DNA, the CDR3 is TGTGCCAGCGCTCCCACTGCTGAAAAACTGTTTTTT. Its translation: CASAPTAEKLFF.

The CDR3 DNA reads TGCGCCAGCAATAAGGACGGAATCCAAGAGACCCAGTACTTC. This gives the protein CASNKDGIQETQYF. The V call is TRBV5-1, the J call TRBJ2-5, with D hard to call. Per germline, CDR1 SGHRS and CDR2 YFSETQ. Trimming removed 6 bases at V and 1 base at J, with 13 bases between. This CDR3 is built from 14 residues.

The CDR3 sequence: CASSIGPGATDTQYF. The CDR3 bases are TGTGCCAGTAGTATAGGGCCAGGGGCCACAGATACGCAGTATTTT. The V gene is TRBV19, the J gene TRBJ2-3, with a weak D call TRBD1 (6 bases). Looked up from germline, CDR1 is LNHDA and CDR2 is SQIVND (reference sequence). V shed 1 base and J shed 2 bases, with 10 bases lying between them. This CDR3 contains 15 residues.

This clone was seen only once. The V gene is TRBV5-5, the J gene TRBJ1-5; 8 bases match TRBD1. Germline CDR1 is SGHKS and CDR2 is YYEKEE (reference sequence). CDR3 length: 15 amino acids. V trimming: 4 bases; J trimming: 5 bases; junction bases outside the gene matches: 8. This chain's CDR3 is CASSNGQGGHQPQHF. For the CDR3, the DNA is TGTGCCAGCAGCAACGGACAGGGAGGGCATCAGCCCCAGCATTTT.

CDR3 in amino acids: CASSLGLGGVDEKLFF. As DNA, the CDR3 is TGTGCCAGCAGTTTAGGTTTGGGAGGGGTCGATGAAAAACTGTTTTTT. The chain employs TRBV28 and TRBJ1-4, with a tentative D call TRBD1 (5 bases). Germline V CDR1 and CDR2: MDHEN, SYDVKM. There are 16 residues in the CDR3. V was shortened by 2 bases and J by 6 bases, with 16 bases between the two germline ends. Using reference TRBV28 and TRBJ1-4 for the parts outside the CDR3, the full variable domain is DVKVTQSSRYLVKRTGEKVFLECVQDMDHENMFWYRQDPGLGLRLIYFSYDVKMKEKGDIPEGYSVSREKKERFSLILESASTNQTSMYLCASSLGLGGVDEKLFFGSGTQLSVL.

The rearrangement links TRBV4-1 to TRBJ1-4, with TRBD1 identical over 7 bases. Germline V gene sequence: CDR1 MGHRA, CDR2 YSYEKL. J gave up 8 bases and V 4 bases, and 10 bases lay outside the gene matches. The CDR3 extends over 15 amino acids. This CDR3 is CASSRTPTGKEKLFF. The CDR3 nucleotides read TGCGCCAGCAGCCGAACCCCGACAGGGAAGGAAAAACTGTTTTTT.

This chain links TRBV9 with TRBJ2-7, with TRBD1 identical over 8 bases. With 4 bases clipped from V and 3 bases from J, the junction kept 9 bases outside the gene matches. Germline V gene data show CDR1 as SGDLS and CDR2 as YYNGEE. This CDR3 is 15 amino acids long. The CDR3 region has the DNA TGTGCCAGCAGCCAACAGGGGGAATGGGTCTACGAGCAGTACTTC. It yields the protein CASSQQGEWVYEQYF.